Presented here are 9 T cell receptor beta chains from one specimen sequenced in a study of a mutant IDH1 vaccine in newly diagnosed glioma. Profiled with immunoSEQ multiplex PCR; TCRdb holds only in-frame clones, not every one. The sample lists 35,000 to 45,000 clones, about 80% occurring once. These receptors have no known antigen. The time point: week 35, safety follow-up. In the vaccine, a single dose held 300 ug of the mutant IDH1 20-mer peptide, along with topical imiquimod. Sequencing used PBMCs, obtained from a glioma patient whose treatment included an IDH1 peptide vaccine. All receptors come from a woman aged 45-65 years with glioma.

The rearrangement joins TRBV27 to TRBJ1-1; D is uncertain. This CDR3 is 12 amino acids long. Germline lookup yields CDR1 MNHEY and CDR2 SMNVEV (reference sequence). Trimming removed 6 bases from V and 5 bases from J, with 10 bases in between. The chain's CDR3 is CASRLGGTEAFF. The CDR3 DNA sequence: TGTGCCAGCAGACTCGGTGGGACTGAAGCTTTCTTT.

This chain uses TRBV7-9 with TRBJ2-7; D remains unclear. Germline V gene lookup returns CDR1 SEHNR and CDR2 FQNEAQ (reference sequence). The ends were cut back, 2 bases at V and 0 bases at J, with 5 bases in the middle. The CDR3 extends over 13 amino acids. The CDR3 is CASSLYSSYEQYF. CDR3 in DNA: TGTGCCAGCAGCTTATACAGCTCCTACGAGCAGTACTTC.

This clone occurred once. The rearrangement joins TRBV5-4 to TRBJ1-1; TRBD1 agrees at 8 bases. Germline CDR1 and CDR2: SGHNT and YYREEE (reference sequence). The CDR3 extends over 14 amino acids. V lost 5 bases and J lost 0; bases outside the gene matches: 3. As DNA, the CDR3 is TGTGCCAGCAGGGGACAGGCCATGAACACTGAAGCTTTCTTT. It is translated as CASRGQAMNTEAFF.

This chain links TRBV28 with TRBJ2-2; 10 bases line up with TRBD1. The CDR3 is made up of 16 amino acids. Trimming cost V 5 bases and J 3 bases; bases outside gene matches: 6. The germline V gene has CDR1 MDHEN and CDR2 SYDVKM. This CDR3 is CASSGGQGVHTGELFF. CDR3 coding DNA: TGTGCCAGCAGTGGAGGACAGGGGGTCCACACCGGGGAGCTGTTTTTT.

In this sample, this clone turned up a few times. CDR3 nucleotide sequence: TGCGCCAGCAGTGCACTCAGCCAGGGTAGGGCTGAAGCTTTCTTT. It specifies CASSALSQGRAEAFF. The chain couples TRBV10-1 to TRBJ1-1; a weak D match, TRBD1 (5 bases). The CDR3 consists of 15 residues. V lost 4 bases to trimming and J lost 6 bases, with 18 bases between them. CDR1 is WNHNN, CDR2 SYGVQD, per germline (reference sequence).

This clone was seen more than once but under ten times. This chain links TRBV27 with TRBJ1-4; D call uncertain. This CDR3 is built from 14 residues. V was trimmed by 5 bases and J by 5 bases, leaving 12 bases between them. Germline CDR1 is MNHEY and CDR2 is SMNVEV (reference sequence). The CDR3 DNA reads as TGTGCCAGCAGTGGCTCGGGTCTAAATGAAAAACTGTTTTTT. It translates to CASSGSGLNEKLFF.

The chain links TRBV6-5 to TRBJ2-5; no reliable D call. The germline CDR1 and CDR2 sequences are MNHEY and SVGAGI. V was clipped by 0 bases and J by 3 bases, with 14 bases between them. CDR3 length: 16 residues. CDR3 in DNA: TGTGCCAGCAGTTACTCGAACGGGTTCGGTGAAGAGACCCAGTACTTC. Amino acid sequence: CASSYSNGFGEETQYF.

V usage is TRBV18 and J usage is TRBJ1-1; the match to TRBD1 covers 10 bases. V trimming: 3 bases; J trimming: 5 bases; junction bases outside the gene matches: 6. Germline CDR1 and CDR2: KGHSH and LQKENI. The CDR3 covers 15 residues. CDR3 in DNA: TGTGCCAGCTCACCTGGACAGGGGGGTGGAACTGAAGCTTTCTTT. It translates to CASSPGQGGGTEAFF.

The V and J genes are TRBV9 and TRBJ2-2; TRBD1 aligns across 12 bases. The CDR3 loop spans 15 amino acids. Germline assignment: CDR1 SGDLS and CDR2 YYNGEE. V lost 0 bases and J lost 8; bases outside the gene matches: 2. CDR3 region: CASSVGDRGRGELFF. CDR3 nucleotides: TGTGCCAGCAGCGTAGGGGACAGGGGGCGAGGGGAGCTGTTTTTT.